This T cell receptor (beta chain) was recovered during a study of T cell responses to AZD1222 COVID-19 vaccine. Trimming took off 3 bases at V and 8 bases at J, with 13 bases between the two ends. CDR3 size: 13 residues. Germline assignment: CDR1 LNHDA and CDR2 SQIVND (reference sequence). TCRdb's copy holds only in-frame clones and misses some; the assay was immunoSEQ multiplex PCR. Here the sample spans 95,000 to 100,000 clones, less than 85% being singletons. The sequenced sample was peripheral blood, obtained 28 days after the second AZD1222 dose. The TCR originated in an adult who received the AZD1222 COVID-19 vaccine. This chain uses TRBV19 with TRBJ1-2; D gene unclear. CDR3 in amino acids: CASSMAAVRGYTF. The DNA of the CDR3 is TGTGCCAGTAGTATGGCGGCAGTCCGCGGCTACACCTTC. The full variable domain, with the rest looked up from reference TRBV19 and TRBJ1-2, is DGGITQSPKYLFRKEGQNVTLSCEQNLNHDAMYWYRQDPGQGLRLIYYSQIVNDFQKGDIAEGYSVSREKKESFPLTVTSAQKNPTAFYLCASSMAAVRGYTFGSGTRLTVV.